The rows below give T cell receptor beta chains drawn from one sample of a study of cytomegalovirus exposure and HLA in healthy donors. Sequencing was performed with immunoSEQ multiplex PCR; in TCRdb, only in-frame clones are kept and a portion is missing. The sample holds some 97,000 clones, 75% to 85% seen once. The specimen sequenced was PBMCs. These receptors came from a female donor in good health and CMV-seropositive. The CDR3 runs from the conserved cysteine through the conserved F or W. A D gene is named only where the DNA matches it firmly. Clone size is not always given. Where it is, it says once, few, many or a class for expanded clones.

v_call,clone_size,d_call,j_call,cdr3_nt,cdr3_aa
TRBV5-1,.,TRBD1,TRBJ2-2,TGCGCCAGCAGCTTGACAGGACAGGGATCAGGGGAGCTGTTTTTT,CASSLTGQGSGELFF
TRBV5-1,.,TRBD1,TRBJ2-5,TGCGCCAGCAGCTCGGGGCAGGGGGCGGTTGAGACCCAGTACTTC,CASSSGQGAVETQYF
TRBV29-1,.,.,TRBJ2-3,TGCAGCGTTCGCAAGGGGCAGGGCACGCAGTATTTT,CSVRKGQGTQYF
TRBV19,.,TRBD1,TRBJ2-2,TGTGCCAGTAGTCGATACGGGACAGCATCTTTGAACACCGGGGAGCTGTTTTTT,CASSRYGTASLNTGELFF
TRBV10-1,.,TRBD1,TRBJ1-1,TGCGCCAGCAGGGACAGGGAAAGTACTGAAGCTTTCTTT,CASRDRESTEAFF
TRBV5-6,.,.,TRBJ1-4,TGTGCCAGCAGCCGTACCAGTGCAACTAATGAAAAACTGTTTTTT,CASSRTSATNEKLFF
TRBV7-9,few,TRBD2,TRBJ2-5,TGTTCCAGCACCCCGGGGTGGCGGGAGGGCCAAGAGACCCAGTACTTC,CSSTPGWREGQETQYF
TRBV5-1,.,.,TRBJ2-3,TGCGCCAGCAGCTTGGGAGGGCTGGCGGATACGCAGTATTTT,CASSLGGLADTQYF
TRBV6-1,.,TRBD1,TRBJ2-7,TGTGCCAGCAGTCCGACAGGGGGCCTCCACGAGCAGTACTTC,CASSPTGGLHEQYF
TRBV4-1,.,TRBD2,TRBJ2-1,TGCGCCAGCAGCCAAGGGCTCGGGACTAGCGAACAGTTCTTC,CASSQGLGTSEQFF
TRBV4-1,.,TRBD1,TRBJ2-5,TGCGCCAGCAGCTACAGGGGACAAGAGACCCAGTACTTC,CASSYRGQETQYF
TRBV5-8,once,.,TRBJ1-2,TGTGCCAGCAGCCCCCTTGGGAGGGATGGCTACACCTTC,CASSPLGRDGYTF
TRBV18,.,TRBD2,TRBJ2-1,TGTGCCAGCTCACCACAACTAGCGGGATCCTACAATGAGCAGTTCTTC,CASSPQLAGSYNEQFF
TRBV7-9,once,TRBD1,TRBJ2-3,TGTTCCGTCAGGGCCACGACAGGGGGTGATATAGATACGCAGTATTTT,CSVRATTGGDIDTQYF
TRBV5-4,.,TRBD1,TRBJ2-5,TGTGCCAGCAGCTTGGGGACAGGGGGGATGGAGACCCAGTACTTC,CASSLGTGGMETQYF
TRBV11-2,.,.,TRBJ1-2,TGTGCCAGCAGCTTAAAACGCGGGGGTGGGAATGGCTACACCTTC,CASSLKRGGGNGYTF
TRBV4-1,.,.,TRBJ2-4,TGCGCCAGCAGCCCCCTTGGACAGAGTCAGTACTTC,CASSPLGQSQYF
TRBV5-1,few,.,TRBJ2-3,TGCGCCAGCACCCCGCAGTCCACAGATACGCAGTATTTT,CASTPQSTDTQYF
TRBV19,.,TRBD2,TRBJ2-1,TGTGCCAGTAGGACTAGCGGGAGCTACAATGAGCAGTTCTTC,CASRTSGSYNEQFF
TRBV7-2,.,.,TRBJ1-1,TGTGCCAGCAGCCGCCCCCAGATTTGGTCAGCTTTCTTT,CASSRPQIWSAFF
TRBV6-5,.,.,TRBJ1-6,TGTGCCAGCAGCTCCGGGGCCTATAATTCACCCCTCCACTTT,CASSSGAYNSPLHF
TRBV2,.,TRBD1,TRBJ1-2,TGTGCCAGCAGGGGGGTCAGGGGGGCCCTCTATGGCTACACCTTC,CASRGVRGALYGYTF
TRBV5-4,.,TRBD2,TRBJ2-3,TGTGCCACCTCTAGCGGGCGCACAGATACGCAGTATTTT,CATSSGRTDTQYF